Listed below are T cell receptor beta chains from one sample, sequenced in a study of T cell changes during pregnancy in multiple sclerosis. Measured with immunoSEQ multiplex PCR; TCRdb has only the in-frame clones, and not every one. The sample carries roughly 43,000 clones, 93% recorded once. This specimen consisted of CD4+ T cells from peripheral blood mononuclear cells, obtained in the third trimester of pregnancy. These receptor sequences come from a female donor with multiple sclerosis, enrolled in a pregnancy study. Each CDR3 is given with its conserved first and last residue. The D gene is left open where the match is weak. Clone size, where shown, is once, few, many, or a class for clones that have expanded.

d_call clone_size j_call v_call cdr3_nt cdr3_aa
. . TRBJ2-7 TRBV1 TGCACCAGCAGCCATCGACTAGCGGGGGGTCGGCTCACCTACGAGCAGTACTTC CTSSHRLAGGRLTYEQYF
. once TRBJ1-2 TRBV28 TGTGCCAGCACCTTGGGGGGGAATGGCTACACCTTC CASTLGGNGYTF
. . TRBJ2-7 TRBV6-5 TGTGCCAGCAGTTACCGCGTCAGGGCGCTTGAGCAGTACTTC CASSYRVRALEQYF
. . TRBJ2-5 TRBV11-3 TGTGCCAGCAGCCCGACCAGGGGAGAGACCCAGTACTTC CASSPTRGETQYF
TRBD1 . TRBJ1-3 TRBV7-2 TGTGCCAGCAGCATAGGACAGGGGGCCCGCTCTGGAAACACCATATATTTT CASSIGQGARSGNTIYF
. . TRBJ2-5 TRBV2 TGTGCCAGCAAACTCATCCAAGAGACCCAGTACTTC CASKLIQETQYF
. . TRBJ1-2 TRBV19 TGTGCCAGTAGTATAACCGGGAACCCAACCCATCCTAACTATGGCTACACCTTC CASSITGNPTHPNYGYTF
. . TRBJ1-4 TRBV5-4 TGTGCCAGCAGCTCCGGACAGACCACAATTGAAAAACTGTTTTTT CASSSGQTTIEKLFF
TRBD1 . TRBJ2-2 TRBV30 TGTGCCTGGAGTCCAACCCGGACAGGGTGGACCGGGGAGCTGTTTTTT CAWSPTRTGWTGELFF
. once TRBJ2-5 TRBV5-1 TGCGCCAGCAGCTCTACAGGGCAAGAGACCCAGTACTTC CASSSTGQETQYF
TRBD1 . TRBJ1-2 TRBV5-1 TGCGCCAGCAGCTTAGAGACAGGGGGCGGCTATGGCTACACCTTC CASSLETGGGYGYTF
. . TRBJ2-7 TRBV29-1 TGCAGCGTTGAACCAGGGGTGGCCCCCTACGAGCAGTACTTC CSVEPGVAPYEQYF
. . TRBJ2-2 TRBV7-9 TGTGCCAGCAGCCCCAGAGGAGGGTTTAGCACCGGGGAGCTGTTTTTT CASSPRGGFSTGELFF
TRBD1 . TRBJ2-5 TRBV19 TGTGCCAGTAGTTTCGGACAGGGAGAGGAGAAGACCCAGTACTTC CASSFGQGEEKTQYF
. . TRBJ2-1 TRBV9 TGTGCCAGCAGCGTCTCTTCTGACAGGTCTGAGCAGTTCTTC CASSVSSDRSEQFF
. . TRBJ1-5 TRBV19 TGTGCCAGTAGTCGAACGACAGTCCTAAATCAGCCCCAGCATTTT CASSRTTVLNQPQHF
TRBD1 . TRBJ2-2 TRBV2 TGTGCCACCTCCAGTCCAACAGGGGCGTCACTCAGGAACACCGGGGAGCTGTTTTTT CATSSPTGASLRNTGELFF
TRBD1 . TRBJ1-1 TRBV10-3 TGTGCCATCTTACAGGGGACGGGCACTGAAGCTTTCTTT CAILQGTGTEAFF
TRBD1 once TRBJ1-6 TRBV4-1 TGCGCCAGCAGCCAAGTGGGGGGTGGGCAGGGGGTTCTTGGTCGACGTTCACCCCTCCACTTT CASSQVGGGQGVLGRRSPLHF
TRBD1 . TRBJ1-5 TRBV10-3 TGTGCCATTTCCGACAGGGCAAATCAGCCCCAGCATTTT CAISDRANQPQHF
. . TRBJ2-1 TRBV5-4 TGTGCCAGCAGCTTCAGCGGCTCCAATGAGCAGTTCTTC CASSFSGSNEQFF
. . TRBJ2-5 TRBV7-7 TGTGCCAGCAGCTTAAGGGGGGGGCTACAAGAGACCCAGTACTTC CASSLRGGLQETQYF
. . TRBJ2-2 TRBV19 TGTGCCAGTACTTTAGGACTGGAGGAGGCCGGGGAGCTGTTTTTT CASTLGLEEAGELFF
. . TRBJ2-1 TRBV7-3 TGTGCCAGCAGCCTAGGACTGGCCTCCTACAATGAGCAGTTCTTC CASSLGLASYNEQFF
TRBD1 . TRBJ2-7 TRBV19 TGTGCCAGTAGTATGGGACAGGGCGCCTACGAGCAGTACTTC CASSMGQGAYEQYF
TRBD2 once TRBJ2-1 TRBV29-1 TGCAGCGTCGGAGGGCTAGCGGGAACCTCGTACAATGAGCAGTTCTTC CSVGGLAGTSYNEQFF
. . TRBJ2-1 TRBV5-1 TGCGCCAGCAGCCTTGCCGGGTCGGGCTCCGCCACGGGATCCTACAATGAGCAGTTCTTC CASSLAGSGSATGSYNEQFF
. . TRBJ1-4 TRBV27 TGTGCCAGCAAGAAGCTACCTAATGAAAAACTGTTTTTT CASKKLPNEKLFF
TRBD1 once TRBJ1-1 TRBV19 TGTGCCAGTACTCCATCGGGACAGAGAACTGAAGCTTTCTTT CASTPSGQRTEAFF
TRBD1 . TRBJ2-5 TRBV11-3 TGTGCCAGCAGCCCCGGGACAGGGTCTTTCGAGACCCAGTACTTC CASSPGTGSFETQYF
TRBD1 . TRBJ1-5 TRBV6-1 TGTGCCAGCACCCCCATCGACAGGGAGAATCAGCCCCAGCATTTT CASTPIDRENQPQHF
TRBD1 . TRBJ2-3 TRBV6-5 TGTGCCAGCAGTTACTCCGGGACAGGGGTGGGAGATACGCAGTATTTT CASSYSGTGVGDTQYF